A selection of T cell receptor beta chains follows, all from one sample in a study of blood T cell repertoires in COVID-19. Profiling relied on immunoSEQ multiplex PCR, and the TCRdb table lists in-frame clones only, not all of them. The table lists about 50,000 clones, 80% to 90% of them singletons. Sequencing was done on a sample of peripheral blood. The receptors were gathered from a human donor with active COVID-19. The donor label of this sample is uncertain. Both conserved end residues are part of each CDR3. The order of the fields is J gene, V gene, D gene, CDR3 protein. D genes are given only for firm matches.

j_gene: TRBJ1-5
v_gene: TRBV18
d_gene: -
CDR3aa: CASSQGTGNQPQHF

j_gene: TRBJ1-3
v_gene: TRBV19
d_gene: -
CDR3aa: CASVQGTAGNTIYF

j_gene: TRBJ2-7
v_gene: TRBV4-1
d_gene: TRBD1
CDR3aa: CASSQDTGGASYEQYF

j_gene: TRBJ2-1
v_gene: TRBV19
d_gene: -
CDR3aa: CASSIGLSYNEQFF

j_gene: TRBJ2-7
v_gene: TRBV7-9
d_gene: TRBD1
CDR3aa: CASSVRDRGLEQYF

j_gene: TRBJ1-5
v_gene: TRBV29-1
d_gene: -
CDR3aa: CSVAVASNQPQHF

j_gene: TRBJ2-1
v_gene: TRBV19
d_gene: -
CDR3aa: CASSRAPSYNEQFF

j_gene: TRBJ1-6
v_gene: TRBV7-2
d_gene: -
CDR3aa: CASSLNGAGTLHF

j_gene: TRBJ2-7
v_gene: TRBV5-6
d_gene: -
CDR3aa: CASSWRPSGYEQYF

j_gene: TRBJ1-3
v_gene: TRBV6-8
d_gene: -
CDR3aa: CASLPPRAVTKCSGNTIYF

j_gene: TRBJ2-3
v_gene: TRBV7-9
d_gene: -
CDR3aa: CASSLALEKTDTQYF

j_gene: TRBJ2-5
v_gene: TRBV5-6
d_gene: TRBD2
CDR3aa: CASNRGEETQYF

j_gene: TRBJ2-2
v_gene: TRBV7-9
d_gene: -
CDR3aa: CASSLSVELANTGELFF

j_gene: TRBJ1-5
v_gene: TRBV15
d_gene: -
CDR3aa: CATSWATNQPQHF

j_gene: TRBJ1-5
v_gene: TRBV9
d_gene: -
CDR3aa: CASSVDLNQPQHF

j_gene: TRBJ2-3
v_gene: TRBV11-1
d_gene: TRBD2
CDR3aa: CASSLGGGSTDTQYF

j_gene: TRBJ1-3
v_gene: TRBV28
d_gene: TRBD1
CDR3aa: CASSGQAISGNTIYF

j_gene: TRBJ2-5
v_gene: TRBV7-2
d_gene: TRBD1
CDR3aa: CASNPGQQEGTQYF

j_gene: TRBJ1-1
v_gene: TRBV19
d_gene: TRBD1
CDR3aa: CASSSAGGRTEAFF

j_gene: TRBJ2-5
v_gene: TRBV12-5
d_gene: -
CDR3aa: CASGPSLLQETQYF

j_gene: TRBJ2-7
v_gene: TRBV5-4
d_gene: -
CDR3aa: CASSPGHSYEQYF